A selection of T cell receptor beta chains follows, all from one sample in a study of shared clonotypes between healthy human individuals. Assay used: immunoSEQ multiplex PCR; TCRdb lists only in-frame clones, some missing. Of 2 million to 3 million clones in the sample, 93% were seen once. Specimen: naive CD4+ T cells from PBMCs. Every receptor here comes from a man aged 18-30 years in good health. Some clones in this sample may be carry-over from other donors' samples. Each CDR3 is given with its conserved first and last residue. The order of the fields is clone size, D gene, V gene, J gene, CDR3 DNA, CDR3 protein. D genes are given only for firm matches. A clone size is listed for some rows: how often the clone was seen (once, few, many), or a class if it is expanded.

NA	TRBD2	TRBV27	TRBJ2-7	TGTGCCAGCAGTCCCTCCCTAGCGGGAGGTCCCTACGAGCAGTACTTC	CASSPSLAGGPYEQYF
NA	TRBD2	TRBV5-1	TRBJ2-1	TGCGCCAGCAGCTTGATGTCAGGGACTAGCCATGAGCAGTTCTTC	CASSLMSGTSHEQFF
NA	NA	TRBV5-4	TRBJ2-1	TGTGCCAGCAGCTCGAGGCGGGAACCCTACAATGAGCAGTTCTTC	CASSSRREPYNEQFF
NA	TRBD1	TRBV27	TRBJ1-1	TGTGCCAGCAGTCCCTCTCCAGGGGGGCCCGAAGCTTTCTTT	CASSPSPGGPEAFF
NA	NA	TRBV7-9	TRBJ2-7	TGTGCCAGCAGCCCTTTAACAGAATACGAGCAGTACTTC	CASSPLTEYEQYF
NA	NA	TRBV9	TRBJ2-5	TGTGCCAGCAGCGCCCGACATAGTGGGCGGGATGGGGAGACCCAGTACTTC	CASSARHSGRDGETQYF
NA	NA	TRBV5-6	TRBJ2-5	TGTGCCAGCAGACGGACCTTTCAAGAGACCCAGTACTTC	CASRRTFQETQYF
NA	NA	TRBV10-1	TRBJ1-1	TGCGCCAGCAGTGTAAGGGCGGACACTGAAGCTTTCTTT	CASSVRADTEAFF
NA	TRBD1	TRBV7-3	TRBJ1-2	TGTGCCAGCAGCACAGGGGCCTATGGCTACACCTTC	CASSTGAYGYTF
NA	NA	TRBV7-2	TRBJ1-1	TGTGCCAGCAGCTTATTTAGCTGGGAGACCTCTGAAGCTTTCTTT	CASSLFSWETSEAFF
NA	NA	TRBV28	TRBJ2-3	TGTGCCAGCAGTTTGCCCGCAAATACGCAGTATTTT	CASSLPANTQYF
NA	NA	TRBV28	TRBJ2-1	TGTGCCAGCAGTTATGCCAGACTTTCCTACAATGAGCAGTTCTTC	CASSYARLSYNEQFF
NA	NA	TRBV19	TRBJ1-1	TGTGCCAGTACCAAGGCCGAGACATTCACTGAAGCTTTCTTT	CASTKAETFTEAFF
NA	TRBD2	TRBV7-9	TRBJ2-5	TGTGCCAGCAGCTTAGTCCCGACTAGCCGAGGCGAGACCCAGTACTTC	CASSLVPTSRGETQYF
NA	TRBD1	TRBV2	TRBJ2-1	TGTGCCAGCAGTGAAGCCCCCGGGACAGGGGACAATGAGCAGTTCTTC	CASSEAPGTGDNEQFF
NA	NA	TRBV18	TRBJ2-1	TGTGCCAGCTCACAGGTACGAGGGGTATCATGGTTCTTC	CASSQVRGVSWFF
NA	NA	TRBV11-3	TRBJ2-3	TGTGCCAGCAGCCTAGGGGGAGGCCCAGATACGCAGTATTTT	CASSLGGGPDTQYF
NA	NA	TRBV5-6	TRBJ2-5	TGTGCCAGCAGCAAGAACCCCATCGCCACCGAAGAGACCCAGTACTTC	CASSKNPIATEETQYF
NA	NA	TRBV12-5	TRBJ2-1	TGTGCTAGTGGTTTTCTCCTCCCGGGGGATTCCTACAATGAGCAGTTCTTC	CASGFLLPGDSYNEQFF
NA	TRBD1	TRBV10-3	TRBJ2-7	TGTGCCATCAGGGACGGGACAGGACGACTATCCTACGAGCAGTACTTC	CAIRDGTGRLSYEQYF
once	TRBD2	TRBV9	TRBJ2-2	TGTGCCAGCAGCGTAACCGGGACTACGACAAGCGCGAACACCGGGGAGCTGTTTTTT	CASSVTGTTTSANTGELFF
NA	TRBD1	TRBV30	TRBJ2-2	TGTGCCTGCCAATCGACAGGGGGAACCGGGGAGCTGTTTTTT	CACQSTGGTGELFF
NA	TRBD2	TRBV9	TRBJ2-1	TGTGCCAGCAGCGTAGGGTCTAGCGGGAGGAACGGTGAGCAGTTCTTC	CASSVGSSGRNGEQFF
NA	NA	TRBV5-1	TRBJ2-2	TGCGCCAGCAGCTTGGTAGTAGGTTCCCCAACCGGGGAGCTGTTTTTT	CASSLVVGSPTGELFF
NA	TRBD1	TRBV6-5	TRBJ1-2	TGTGCCAGCAGTCCCCTGGGACAGGGAAGCTATGGCTACACCTTC	CASSPLGQGSYGYTF
NA	NA	TRBV5-1	TRBJ1-1	TGCGCCAGCAGCTTGGGGCCAGGGTCAGCGAACACTGAAGCTTTCTTT	CASSLGPGSANTEAFF
NA	NA	TRBV7-8	TRBJ2-7	TGTGCCAGCAGCTTAGCTAGGACGGTGATAGGGGCCTACGAGCAGTACTTC	CASSLARTVIGAYEQYF
NA	NA	TRBV7-9	TRBJ2-5	TGTGCCAGCAGCTTAGTAGGGCAGGCGGAGACCCAGTACTTC	CASSLVGQAETQYF
NA	NA	TRBV18	TRBJ2-2	TGTGCCAGCTCACCCCCGGGGGAAACCGGGGAGCTGTTTTTT	CASSPPGETGELFF
once	NA	TRBV28	TRBJ2-1	TGTGCCAGCAGTCAAAGGGCCGGCTCCTACAATGAGCAGTTCTTC	CASSQRAGSYNEQFF
NA	NA	TRBV4-3	TRBJ1-5	TGCGCCAGCAGCCAACAGGTCCTCGAGGGCAATCAGCCCCAGCATTTT	CASSQQVLEGNQPQHF
NA	NA	TRBV28	TRBJ2-1	TGTGCCAGCATCCTCACCCGGGGGCCTGAGATATCCAATGAGCAGTTCTTC	CASILTRGPEISNEQFF
NA	TRBD2	TRBV7-9	TRBJ2-1	TGTGCCAGCAGCTGGAGCGGGAGGAGTGGAAATGAGCAGTTCTTC	CASSWSGRSGNEQFF
NA	TRBD1	TRBV10-3	TRBJ1-1	TGTGCCATCAGTGAGTGGGTATTTGGGACAGAGAACACTGAAGCTTTCTTT	CAISEWVFGTENTEAFF
NA	TRBD1	TRBV5-5	TRBJ2-7	TGTGCCAGCAGCCGTACAGGGGGCGCCTACGAGCAGTACTTC	CASSRTGGAYEQYF
NA	NA	TRBV30	TRBJ1-1	TGTGCCTGGACCCCCGGAGGGGGAAGGACTGAAGCTTTCTTT	CAWTPGGGRTEAFF
NA	NA	TRBV11-3	TRBJ2-3	TGTGCCAGCAGCTTAGGCGGGACAGGCACAGATACGCAGTATTTT	CASSLGGTGTDTQYF
NA	NA	TRBV25-1	TRBJ1-5	TGTGCCAGCAGTGTGGATCGTCCGGAGCAGCCCCAGCATTTT	CASSVDRPEQPQHF
NA	TRBD1	TRBV5-1	TRBJ2-7	TGCGCCAGCAGCTTGGAGGGGACAGCGTACGAGCAGTACTTC	CASSLEGTAYEQYF
NA	NA	TRBV28	TRBJ2-7	TGTGCCAGCAGTCATTCCATTTGGGACGGAGGCTACGAGCAGTACTTC	CASSHSIWDGGYEQYF
NA	TRBD2	TRBV28	TRBJ2-1	TGTGCCAGCAGTTTACGTTCTAGCGGGACTAATGAGCAGTTCTTC	CASSLRSSGTNEQFF
NA	NA	TRBV7-3	TRBJ2-7	TGTGCCAGCAGCTTATTCGCTAGCTCCTACGAGCAGTACTTC	CASSLFASSYEQYF
NA	NA	TRBV18	TRBJ2-7	TGTGCCAGCTCACCCGGGGGTTCCTACGAGCAGTACTTC	CASSPGGSYEQYF
NA	NA	TRBV6-1	TRBJ2-5	TGTGCCAGCAGAGTGAAGGGGGGAGGAGAAGAGACCCAGTACTTC	CASRVKGGGEETQYF
NA	TRBD2	TRBV5-4	TRBJ2-1	TGTGCCAGCAGCTACAATAGCGGGACCTACAATGAGCAGTTCTTC	CASSYNSGTYNEQFF
few	NA	TRBV5-1	TRBJ1-3	TGCGCCAGCAGCTTGGTAGGGCTCTCTGGAAACACCATATATTTT	CASSLVGLSGNTIYF
NA	TRBD2	TRBV2	TRBJ2-3	TGTGCCAATACGTTAGCGGGAGGTAGGGGAGATACGCAGTATTTT	CANTLAGGRGDTQYF
NA	TRBD1	TRBV9	TRBJ1-2	TGTGCCAGCAGCCCAAAGGACAGGGCCCCTAACTATGGCTACACCTTC	CASSPKDRAPNYGYTF
NA	TRBD2	TRBV10-1	TRBJ2-3	TGCGCCAGCAGTGAGTCCGGGACTAGCGGGAGTCGCACAGATACGCAGTATTTT	CASSESGTSGSRTDTQYF
NA	TRBD2	TRBV5-1	TRBJ2-1	TGCGCCAGCAGCCTACCAGCGGGGGGTAATGAGCAGTTCTTC	CASSLPAGGNEQFF
NA	TRBD1	TRBV9	TRBJ2-2	TGTGCCAGCAGCGTGACAGGGACGAACACCGGGGAGCTGTTTTTT	CASSVTGTNTGELFF
NA	TRBD1	TRBV2	TRBJ1-2	TGTGCCAGCAAGGACAGGGTTACCTATGGCTACACCTTC	CASKDRVTYGYTF
NA	NA	TRBV28	TRBJ2-1	TGTGCCAGCACCCGGGACGACAATGAGCAGTTCTTC	CASTRDDNEQFF
NA	NA	TRBV7-3	TRBJ2-5	TGTGCCAGCAGCTTACACGGACTCGGGGGAGAGACCCAGTACTTC	CASSLHGLGGETQYF
NA	NA	TRBV7-9	TRBJ2-5	TGTGCCAGCAGCTTGCAGTGGGCTCAAGAGACCCAGTACTTC	CASSLQWAQETQYF